This is a list of T cell receptor beta chains from one sample in a study of shared clonotypes between healthy human individuals. The data were produced by immunoSEQ multiplex PCR, yet TCRdb's version contains in-frame clones alone and is incomplete. Of approximately 1,000,000 clones listed, approximately 80% are singletons. Sequencing was performed on memory CD4+ T cells from PBMCs. Receptors were obtained from a man aged 18 to 30 in good health. Some clones in this sample may be carry-over from other donors' samples. Both conserved end residues are part of each CDR3. Some rows have no size entry. The others give once, few or many, or a class for an expanded clone.

v_call clone_size cdr3_aa
TRBV19 few CASSTGQGAVGYTF
TRBV7-8 once CASSSSFGRNTGELFF
TRBV14 NA CASSPYQGQISNYGYTF
TRBV27 NA CASSLLGPNYGYTF
TRBV28 NA CASTLDRAQLYSNQPQHF
TRBV2 NA CASRRELDEKLFF
TRBV7-8 NA CASSLETGSASGNTIYF
TRBV2 NA CASRRDITSYEQYF
TRBV28 NA CASFPGPGQGYGYTF
TRBV18 NA CASSRGGTGNTIYF
TRBV5-1 few CASTRDRELETQYF
TRBV7-9 NA CASSLTRTGGTGELFF
TRBV5-8 NA CASSFSGSTDTQYF
TRBV6-5 NA CASSLLGTSGELFF
TRBV5-1 NA CASSLVYSGREADTQYF
TRBV5-4 NA CASSLQGTFQPQHF
TRBV18 NA CASSPSGAFGNQPQHF
TRBV7-3 NA CASSLLGAGETQYF
TRBV9 many CASSVDGNYEQYF
TRBV7-2 few CASSRGTSGRRVSYEQYF
TRBV5-1 NA CASSLTGARAFF
TRBV18 NA CASSPNLDYNEQFF
TRBV11-3 once CASSVKGPQGFYNEQFF
TRBV30 few CAWSWGGEQFF
TRBV28 many CASGVRGEKLFF
TRBV7-2 NA CASSGSQREQYF
TRBV4-1 NA CASSQFTAVGANVLTF
TRBV27 NA CASRGAADPQHF
TRBV27 NA CASRLQGFSNEKLFF
TRBV11-2 NA CASRGAGKIRQYF
TRBV9 NA CASSPPGLAGEGEQYF
TRBV7-9 NA CASSQGPNPYGYTF
TRBV7-9 few CASSFLDSLYEQYF
TRBV18 NA CASSATGGDEKLFF
TRBV7-3 NA CASSGQGPGTEAFF
TRBV18 NA CASSPGSGNIQYF
TRBV10-3 NA CAIREGQGLYEQYF
TRBV20-1 NA CSARGGETQYF
TRBV11-2 NA CASSAGLAFNEQFF
TRBV4-3 NA CASSQDLRGSNYGYTF